The TCR beta chain under discussion was sequenced for a study of T cell responses to AZD1222 COVID-19 vaccine. Comment on this clone: The antigen is undetermined.

V was trimmed by 2 bases and J by 1 base, leaving 11 bases between them. The CDR3 covers 15 residues. CDR1 is SGHTA, CDR2 FQGNSA, per germline. TCRdb's copy holds only in-frame clones and misses some; the assay was immunoSEQ multiplex PCR. Seen here are 90,000 to 120,000 clones, roughly nine tenths observed once, and the top ten hold about 3%. Study observations and caveats: None of the repertoires were sampled until the peak T cell response had passed. Vaccination with two AZD1222 doses was followed by a rise in Spike-specific TCR breadth and depth. Donors were mostly white British, more females; clonal diversity possibly underestimated. Distributed over spike, vaccine-associated CD4 TCRs predominated at 160-218 and 743-854.

The chain couples TRBV7-2 to TRBJ1-1; no clear D. This clonotype was obtained from an adult in good health. Here the sequenced sample was peripheral blood, taken on day 0 of MenACWY control vaccination. The CDR3 sequence is CASSLFRQKNTEAFF. CDR3 coding DNA: TGTGCCAGCAGCTTATTCAGGCAGAAGAACACTGAAGCTTTCTTT.